Below are 14 T cell receptor beta chains sequenced from a single sample in a study of response to subunit inactivated influenza vaccine. A single record per CDR3 protein comes from TCRdb applying MiXCR to the RT-PCR reads. This table has about 540,000 distinct CDR3 sequences, approximately 14% appearing once. This material consisted of PBMCs from blood, taken 12 days after vaccination. The source is a man between 50 and 59 years old who received an inactivated influenza vaccine.

This clonotype was counted at least ten times. The chain has TRBV15 and TRBJ2-7; D unresolved. Germline assignment: CDR1 LNHNV and CDR2 YYDKDF (reference sequence). The ends were cut back, 0 bases at V and 6 bases at J, with 15 bases in the middle. CDR3 length: 15 amino acids. The CDR3, as DNA: TGTGCCACCAGCAGAGATGTCAGGAGCTTTGGCGAGCAGTACTTC. Its translation: CATSRDVRSFGEQYF.

This chain joins TRBV5-1 and TRBJ2-1; no clear D gene. Germline assignment: CDR1 SGHRS and CDR2 YFSETQ. With 6 bases removed from V and 0 bases from J, the gap between germline ends came to 13 bases. The CDR3 has 15 amino acids. The CDR3 DNA follows: TGCGCCAGCACCTTAGGCGGAAACTCCTACAATGAGCAGTTCTTC. This gives the protein CASTLGGNSYNEQFF.

This clonotype was counted only a few times. The chain uses TRBV28 and TRBJ1-1; D gene uncertain. The CDR3 runs 12 residues. CDR1 and CDR2 from the germline V gene are MDHEN and SYDVKM. Trimming cost V 7 bases and J 1 base, with 7 bases left between them. CDR3 loop: CASKLGNTEAFF. The CDR3 DNA is TGTGCCAGCAAGCTCGGGAACACTGAAGCTTTCTTT.

This sequence joins TRBV3-1 and TRBJ2-1, with D tentatively TRBD1 or TRBD2 (5 bases each). Germline-derived CDR1 and CDR2 are LGHDT and YNNKEL (reference sequence). The ends were cut back, 1 base at V and 9 bases at J, with 10 bases in the middle. CDR3 size: 13 residues. The CDR3 nucleotides are TGTGCCAGCAGCCAAGTAACGGGACGTGAGCAGTTCTTC. Its translation: CASSQVTGREQFF.

The J gene is TRBJ2-1, the V gene TRBV14, with 13 bases matching TRBD2. The CDR3 extends over 16 amino acids. Germline V gives CDR1 SGHDN, CDR2 FVKESK. J lost 6 bases, V lost 2 bases, and 4 bases had no gene match. The CDR3 sequence: CASSQFTSGGANEQFF. The CDR3 bases are TGTGCCAGCAGCCAATTTACTAGCGGGGGGGCCAATGAGCAGTTCTTC.

The chain uses TRBV27 and TRBJ1-6, with D uncertain. Germline V gene data show CDR1 as MNHEY and CDR2 as SMNVEV (reference sequence). This CDR3 comprises 14 residues. Deletions cut 6 bases from V and 4 bases from J, with 10 bases between. The chain's CDR3 is CASRPGPYNSPLHF. Here the CDR3 DNA reads TGTGCCAGCAGACCCGGACCTTATAATTCACCCCTCCACTTT.

The chain joins TRBV5-1 to TRBJ2-1; TRBD1 matches 9 bases. This CDR3 is 14 amino acids long. The germline V gene encodes CDR1 SGHRS and CDR2 YFSETQ. V shed 4 bases, J shed 6 bases, and the junction held 5 bases outside the gene matches. CDR3 sequence: CASSKGTGSNEQFF. The CDR3, as DNA: TGCGCCAGCAGCAAGGGGACAGGGAGCAATGAGCAGTTCTTC.

This clonotype was seen a handful of times. The chain joins TRBV28 to TRBJ2-1; 7 nucleotides align to TRBD2. Germline values: CDR1 MDHEN, CDR2 SYDVKM. This CDR3 region has 15 residues. The J segment lost 4 bases and the V segment lost 4 bases, leaving 7 bases of the junction unmatched. The CDR3: CASSWPSGDYNEQFF. The CDR3 DNA is TGTGCCAGCAGTTGGCCTAGCGGAGATTACAATGAGCAGTTCTTC. Complete variable domain (other parts from reference TRBV28 and TRBJ2-1): DVKVTQSSRYLVKRTGEKVFLECVQDMDHENMFWYRQDPGLGLRLIYFSYDVKMKEKGDIPEGYSVSREKKERFSLILESASTNQTSMYLCASSWPSGDYNEQFFGPGTRLTVL.

V and J are TRBV7-8 and TRBJ2-3; D perhaps matches TRBD2 (5 bases). This CDR3 has 16 residues. Per germline, CDR1 SGHVS and CDR2 FQNEAQ. V lost 5 bases, J lost 5 bases, and 20 bases lay in between. The CDR3 DNA follows: TGTGCCAGCAGCACTAAGACGGGATGGAAAGGAGATACGCAGTATTTT. Its translation is CASSTKTGWKGDTQYF. Full variable domain (outside the CDR3, taken from reference TRBV7-8 and TRBJ2-3): GAGVSQSPRYKVAKRGQDVALRCDPISGHVSLFWYQQALGQGPEFLTYFQNEAQLDKSGLPSDRFFAERPEGSVSTLKIQRTQQEDSAVYLCASSTKTGWKGDTQYFGPGTRLTVL.

This clonotype was recorded a few times. The chain couples TRBV11-3 to TRBJ2-1; TRBD2 matches 9 bases. The V gene end was trimmed by 5 bases and the J gene end by 6 bases; junction bases not matched to a gene: 11. There are 16 residues in the CDR3. Looked up from germline, CDR1 is SGHNT and CDR2 is YENEEA. In nucleotides, the CDR3 is TGTGCCAGCAGCCCCAGGGGAGCGGGAGGTTTCAATGAGCAGTTCTTC. Protein product: CASSPRGAGGFNEQFF.

The chain couples TRBV4-3 to TRBJ2-5, with D possibly being TRBD2 (5 bases). Trimming shortened V by 1 base and J by 4 bases, and 16 bases separated the two germline ends. Germline V gene data show CDR1 as LGHNA and CDR2 as YSLEER. This CDR3 is built from 16 residues. The CDR3 DNA reads TGCGCCAGCAGCCAAGGGTGGCAGCGGAGAATAGAGACCCAGTACTTC. Its translation is CASSQGWQRRIETQYF.

This rearrangement joins TRBV27 to TRBJ2-1, with 7 bases identical to TRBD1. The CDR3 has 16 amino acids. Germline trimming cut 0 bases from V and 2 bases from J; bases unmatched to any gene: 4. Germline V lookup: CDR1 MNHEY, CDR2 SMNVEV (reference sequence). Here the CDR3 DNA reads TGTGCCAGCAGTTTATCGTGGCAGGGGGCCTACAATGAGCAGTTCTTC. Translated: CASSLSWQGAYNEQFF.

At least ten counts were recorded for this clonotype. CDR3 in DNA: TGTGCCATCAGTGAGTCGTGGCCGGCCGACATCGGAGATACGCAGTATTTT. This encodes CAISESWPADIGDTQYF. The gene calls are TRBV10-3 and TRBJ2-3; D not certain. Germline CDR1 and CDR2: ENHRY and SYGVKD. V lost 0 bases, J lost 5 bases, and 18 bases lay in between. The CDR3 is made up of 17 amino acids.

This clonotype was seen only a few times. The chain couples TRBV20-1 to TRBJ2-3; 8 bases line up with TRBD1. This CDR3 is built from 14 residues. Germline V gene sequence: CDR1 DFQATT, CDR2 SNEGSKA (reference sequence). With 5 bases clipped from V and 2 bases from J, the junction kept 6 bases outside the gene matches. The CDR3 coding sequence is TGCAGTGCTCCGGGACAGGAGTACACAGATACGCAGTATTTT. This sequence encodes CSAPGQEYTDTQYF.